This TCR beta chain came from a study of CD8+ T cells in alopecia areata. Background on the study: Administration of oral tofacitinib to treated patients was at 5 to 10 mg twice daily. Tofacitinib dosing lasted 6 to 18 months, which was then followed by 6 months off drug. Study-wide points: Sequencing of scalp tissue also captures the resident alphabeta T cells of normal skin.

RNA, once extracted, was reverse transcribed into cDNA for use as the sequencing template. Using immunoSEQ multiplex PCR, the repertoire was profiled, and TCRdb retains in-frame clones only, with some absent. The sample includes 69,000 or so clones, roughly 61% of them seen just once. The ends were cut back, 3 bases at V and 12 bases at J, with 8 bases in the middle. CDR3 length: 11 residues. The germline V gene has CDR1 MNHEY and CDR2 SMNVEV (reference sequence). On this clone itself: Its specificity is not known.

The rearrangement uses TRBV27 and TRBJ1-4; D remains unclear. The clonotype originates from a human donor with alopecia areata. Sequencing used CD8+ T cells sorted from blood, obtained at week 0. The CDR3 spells CASSFGGQLFF. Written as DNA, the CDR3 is TGTGCCAGCAGTTTTGGCGGACAACTGTTTTTT.